This T cell receptor beta chain was identified in a study of beta chain features in type 1 diabetes. With regard to this clone: The antigen remains unidentified.

Germline V gene data show CDR1 as MNHEY and CDR2 as SMNVEV (reference sequence). CDR3 length equals 15 residues. Trimming removed 6 bases from V and 5 bases from J, with 17 bases in between. Populations obtained by sorting all exceeded 95% purity. Expressed TCRB transcripts were sequenced, since all the RNA that had been isolated was reverse transcribed. Some clones are missing from TCRdb's copy, which holds only in-frame ones; the method was immunoSEQ multiplex PCR. There are some 350,000 clones in the sample; 13% occur only once, and nearly 0.015% lies in the top ten. Whole-study results and caveats: Shortening that was moderate but significant affected the TCRB CDR3s of Type 1 diabetes patients in all four CD4+ subsets. Naive, central memory and Treg TCRB repertoires appeared more alike in patients than in healthy donors.

Source material: naive CD4+ T cells from blood. The V call is TRBV27, the J call TRBJ2-1, with D perhaps TRBD1 (6 bases). The TCR sequence derives from a woman younger than 30 with type 1 diabetes. The CDR3 region is CASRIADSLDNEQFF. CDR3 nucleotides: TGTGCCAGCAGAATCGCGGACAGCTTGGACAATGAGCAGTTCTTC.